Listed below are T cell receptor beta chains from one sample, sequenced in a study of naive and memory T cell subsets. TCRdb passed the UMI-ligation and nested PCR reads through MiXCR, listing each CDR3 protein once. The sample has around 93,000 distinct CDR3 sequences; around 10% are singletons. Material for sequencing was naive CD4+ T cells from blood. The source is a human donor in good health. Each CDR3 is given with its conserved first and last residue. Fields, in order: J gene, D gene, clone size, V gene, CDR3 DNA, CDR3 protein. The D gene is left open where the match is weak. Where a row states a size, it is once, few, many or the class of an expanded clone; other rows omit it.

>TRBJ2-3|-|many|TRBV13
TGTGCCAGCAGCTTACCTGGAGGGTCCACAGATACGCAGTATTTT
CASSLPGGSTDTQYF
>TRBJ1-1|TRBD1|-|TRBV12-3/TRBV12-4
TGTGCCAGCATCCCCTTGACAGGGTCGCGCACTGAAGCTTTCTTT
CASIPLTGSRTEAFF
>TRBJ1-5|-|many|TRBV6-2/TRBV6-3
TGTGCCAGCAGTTACTCCCCGATCGGTCTCAATCAGCCCCAGCATTTT
CASSYSPIGLNQPQHF
>TRBJ1-1|-|few|TRBV6-4
TGTGCCAGCAGGCAACAACCGAGTATCGACACTGAAGCTTTCTTT
CASRQQPSIDTEAFF
>TRBJ2-7|-|-|TRBV7-2
TGTGCCAGCAGCTTAGAGGCGGCGAGAGGATCCTACGAGCAGTACTTC
CASSLEAARGSYEQYF
>TRBJ2-1|-|few|TRBV6-2/TRBV6-3
TGTGCCAGCAGCCAGAGGGAGAATGAGCAGTTCTTC
CASSQRENEQFF
>TRBJ2-7|TRBD2|few|TRBV6-2/TRBV6-3
TGTGCCAGCAGTTATCCGACTAGCGGGAGTCTCTACGAGCAGTACTTC
CASSYPTSGSLYEQYF
>TRBJ2-1|-|-|TRBV5-5
TGTGCCAGCAGCTCTGCTGACAGACCCTACAATGAGCAGTTCTTC
CASSSADRPYNEQFF
>TRBJ1-2|-|-|TRBV15
TGTGCCACCAGCAGGGCGGTGGCGGGCTATGGCTACACCTTC
CATSRAVAGYGYTF
>TRBJ2-3|-|-|TRBV5-1
TGCGCCAGCAGCTTCGGGGGCCCGACTAGCACAGATACGCAGTATTTT
CASSFGGPTSTDTQYF
>TRBJ1-6|-|few|TRBV6-5
TGTGCCAGCAGTCCAGGGTTCCATAATTCACCCCTCCACTTT
CASSPGFHNSPLHF
>TRBJ1-1|-|few|TRBV5-5
TGTGCCAGCAGCTTGAAGGGACGGAACACTGAAGCTTTCTTT
CASSLKGRNTEAFF
>TRBJ2-7|-|many|TRBV9
TGTGCCAGCAGCGTGCAGGGGTCCCACGAGCAGTACTTC
CASSVQGSHEQYF